This T cell receptor (beta chain) was identified during a study of T cell repertoires in cytomegalovirus infection. Study-level background: Public TCR beta signatures were indicative of both CMV infection and a matching HLA type. Study results and caveats: Dominant in the ex vivo response were TCR beta clonotypes restricted by HLA-C and specific for CMV.

The CDR3 contains 14 residues. Germline CDR1 reads ENHRY; CDR2 reads SYGVKD. The J segment lost 3 bases and the V segment lost 8 bases, leaving 7 bases of the junction unmatched. This clonotype was recorded many times. Its cognate antigen is unknown. TCRdb re-derived calls from the reads in MiXCR, one entry per CDR3 protein. The table lists 170,000 or so distinct CDR3 sequences, about 15% of them singletons. This TCR came from a human donor in good health (CMV status not recorded). Some clones in this sample may be carry-over from other donors' samples. This sequence joins TRBV10-3 and TRBJ2-5; 9 positions agree with TRBD1. Material for sequencing was PBMCs. CDR3 bases: TGTGCCATCGGGGGACAGGGATGGGAAGAGACCCAGTACTTC. Protein: CAIGGQGWEETQYF.